A single sample is the source of the 18 T cell receptor beta chains below, sequenced in a study of beta chain features in type 1 diabetes. Investigators reverse transcribed all isolated RNA, so they sequenced expressed TCRB transcripts. Repertoires were generated with immunoSEQ multiplex PCR, while TCRdb's copy carries only in-frame clones and drops some. The data show just over 450,000 clones, with around 30% seen just once and around 0.065% held by the top ten. The sample taken for sequencing was naive CD4+ T cells from blood. Receptors were obtained from a man younger than 35 in good health.

This chain joins TRBV18 and TRBJ2-7, with D perhaps matching TRBD2 (6 bases). The V gene lost 6 bases and the J gene lost 3 bases, with 12 bases spanning the gap. The CDR3 is 13 residues long. Germline V gives CDR1 KGHSH, CDR2 LQKENI. CDR3 sequence (DNA): TGTGCCAGCTCTCCGGGACTCAACTACGAGCAGTACTTC. This gives the protein CASSPGLNYEQYF.

This clone was observed a handful of times. The chain carries TRBV27 and TRBJ2-3; a possible D gene is TRBD2 (6 bases). CDR3 length equals 15 residues. The ends were cut back, 4 bases at V and 2 bases at J, with 13 bases in the middle. The germline CDR1 and CDR2 sequences are MNHEY and SMNVEV (reference sequence). The DNA of the CDR3 is TGTGCCAGCAGTTCCCCAAGCGGGTTCACAGATACGCAGTATTTT. Protein sequence: CASSSPSGFTDTQYF.

This clone was seen only a few times. The rearrangement uses TRBV28 and TRBJ2-7; 9 positions agree with TRBD2. The CDR3 runs to 14 residues. Germline CDR1 MDHEN, CDR2 SYDVKM. Trimming took 6 bases from V and 1 from J; bases not matched to a gene: 4. The CDR3 sequence: CASRLAGASYEQYF. CDR3 nucleotides: TGTGCCAGCAGGTTAGCGGGAGCTTCCTACGAGCAGTACTTC.

The rearrangement uses TRBV6-1 and TRBJ2-4; D possibly corresponds to TRBD1 (7 bases). Germline V gene data show CDR1 as MNHNS and CDR2 as SASEGT. This CDR3 region has 13 residues. V was clipped by 6 bases and J by 8 bases, with 14 bases between them. Here the CDR3 reads CASRKQGGYIQYF. As DNA, the CDR3 is TGTGCCAGCAGGAAGCAGGGGGGATACATTCAGTACTTC.

This chain connects TRBV30 to TRBJ2-7; perhaps D is TRBD1 or TRBD2 (5 bases each). The CDR3 extends over 12 amino acids. V dropped 0 bases and J dropped 6 bases, with 9 bases sitting between them. The germline V gene encodes CDR1 GTSNPN and CDR2 SVGIG (reference sequence). The DNA of the CDR3 is TGTGCCTGGAGTGTGTCGGGACGCGAGCAGTACTTC. It codes for CAWSVSGREQYF. Filled out from reference TRBV30 and TRBJ2-7, the complete variable domain reads SQTIHQWPATLVQPVGSPLSLECTVEGTSNPNLYWYRQAAGRGLQLLFYSVGIGQISSEVPQNLSASRPQDRQFILSSKKLLLSDSGFYLCAWSVSGREQYFGPGTRLTVT.

This clone was observed a few times. V is TRBV28 and J is TRBJ2-4; no firm D call. From germline, CDR1 is MDHEN and CDR2 SYDVKM. V was shortened by 2 bases and J by 0 bases, with 8 bases between the two germline ends. The length of the CDR3 is 15 residues. The chain's CDR3 is CASSLPGLAKNIQYF. DNA of the CDR3: TGTGCCAGCAGTTTACCCGGGTTAGCCAAAAACATTCAGTACTTC.

This rearrangement joins TRBV30 to TRBJ2-2; D is ambiguous. CDR1 GTSNPN and CDR2 SVGIG come from the germline V gene (reference sequence). Trimming pared 2 bases from V and 7 bases from J, leaving 17 bases between. This CDR3 region has 15 residues. The CDR3 protein is CAWSKQSPTDGELFF. For the CDR3, the DNA is TGTGCCTGGAGTAAACAGTCCCCAACGGACGGGGAGCTGTTTTTT.

This clone turned up a few times. The gene calls are TRBV7-2 and TRBJ2-3; D remains unclear. V dropped 1 base and J dropped 4 bases, with 15 bases sitting between them. The CDR3 runs to 16 residues. The germline CDR1 and CDR2 sequences are SGHTA and FQGNSA. CDR3 sequence reads: CASSLGPPGYPDTQYF. The CDR3 DNA follows: TGTGCCAGCAGCTTAGGACCCCCCGGCTACCCAGATACGCAGTATTTT.

This clone has more than one count but fewer than ten. The chain has TRBV2 and TRBJ1-4; no clear D gene. CDR3 size: 15 residues. Germline CDR1 is SNHLY and CDR2 is FYNNEI. Trimming pared 8 bases from V and 2 bases from J, leaving 15 bases between. The CDR3 sequence is CASEAPPPTNEKLFF. The DNA for the CDR3 is TGTGCCAGCGAGGCCCCGCCTCCGACTAATGAAAAACTGTTTTTT. Using reference TRBV2 and TRBJ1-4 for the parts outside the CDR3, the full variable domain is EPEVTQTPSHQVTQMGQEVILRCVPISNHLYFYWYRQILGQKVEFLVSFYNNEISEKSEIFDDQFSVERPDGSNFTLKIRSTKLEDSAMYFCASEAPPPTNEKLFFGSGTQLSVL.

This chain links TRBV9 with TRBJ2-1; D not resolved. The CDR3 contains 14 residues. V was pared by 4 bases and J by 7 bases, with 15 bases between. From germline, CDR1 is SGDLS and CDR2 YYNGEE. The CDR3 region has the DNA TGTGCCAGCAGCCTCGTTCAAACGTGGAATGAGCAGTTCTTC. It is translated as CASSLVQTWNEQFF.

The chain recombines TRBV28 with TRBJ2-5; D perhaps matches TRBD1 (5 bases). Per the germline V gene, CDR1 is MDHEN and CDR2 is SYDVKM. CDR3 length: 11 residues. The ends were cut back, 6 bases at V and 5 bases at J, with 7 bases in the middle. The CDR3 nucleotides are TGTGCCAGCAGAAACAGGGAGACCCAGTACTTC. This gives the protein CASRNRETQYF.

The chain recombines TRBV6-1 with TRBJ1-2; D is uncertain. Trimming shortened V by 9 bases and J by 3 bases, and 14 bases separated the two germline ends. Germline V CDR1 and CDR2: MNHNS, SASEGT. CDR3 size: 13 residues. In DNA, the CDR3 is TGTGCCAGTAGACCCGGATCGGACTATGGCTACACCTTC. This gives the protein CASRPGSDYGYTF.

This chain uses TRBV14 with TRBJ1-2, with no clear D. V lost 0 bases, J lost 6 bases, and 14 bases lay in between. CDR1 and CDR2 (germline): SGHDN, FVKESK. This CDR3 is built from 15 residues. This CDR3 reads CASSQEGGRIHGYTF. In DNA, the CDR3 is TGTGCCAGCAGCCAAGAAGGTGGGAGAATACATGGCTACACCTTC.

The chain couples TRBV13 to TRBJ1-6; no clear D gene. The V end lost 6 bases, the J end lost 14 bases, and 14 bases lay between the germline ends. The length of the CDR3 is 12 residues. The V gene's germline CDR1 is PRHDT and CDR2 FYEKMQ (reference sequence). The CDR3 is CASSSNIGTLHF. The CDR3 DNA follows: TGTGCCAGCAGTAGTAACATCGGCACCCTCCACTTT.

In this sample, this clone turned up a few times. The chain couples TRBV2 to TRBJ2-1; D not resolved. CDR3 size: 15 residues. The germline V gene encodes CDR1 SNHLY and CDR2 FYNNEI. V lost 7 bases and J lost 8, with 21 bases in between. Here the CDR3 DNA reads TGTGCCAGCATTTACCTTTCTAGGCTTGAGGATGAGCAGTTCTTC. Residues: CASIYLSRLEDEQFF.

This clone was seen a handful of times. This chain connects TRBV6-5 to TRBJ2-6; D ambiguous. Trimming shortened V by 8 bases and J by 1 base, and 6 bases separated the two germline ends. The CDR3 is 13 amino acids. The germline V gene encodes CDR1 MNHEY and CDR2 SVGAGI. The CDR3 DNA follows: TGTGCCAGCCTTGGGTCTGGGGCCAACGTCCTGACTTTC. Protein: CASLGSGANVLTF.

This clone was seen a few times. The chain links TRBV30 to TRBJ1-5; 7 bases agree with TRBD1. Germline lookup yields CDR1 GTSNPN and CDR2 SVGIG (reference sequence). This CDR3 comprises 14 residues. V lost 7 bases and J lost 5; bases outside the gene matches: 11. CDR3 sequence: CAYSQRQGDQPQHF. The CDR3 region has the DNA TGTGCCTACTCGCAAAGACAGGGAGATCAGCCCCAGCATTTT.

This clone was seen a few times. This chain connects TRBV28 to TRBJ2-7; TRBD2 agrees at 11 bases. Germline CDR1 is MDHEN and CDR2 is SYDVKM. The CDR3 length is 13 residues. Germline trimming cut 9 bases from V and 3 bases from J; bases unmatched to any gene: 4. In DNA form, the CDR3 reads TGTGCCAGTTCTAGCGGGAGGATCTACGAGCAGTACTTC. Its translation: CASSSGRIYEQYF. Full variable domain (rest looked up from reference TRBV28 and TRBJ2-7): DVKVTQSSRYLVKRTGEKVFLECVQDMDHENMFWYRQDPGLGLRLIYFSYDVKMKEKGDIPEGYSVSREKKERFSLILESASTNQTSMYLCASSSGRIYEQYFGPGTRLTVT.